A single sample gave rise to the 27 T cell receptor beta chains below, sequenced in a study. Treg sorting used a CD4+CD25+CD127-/low gate. Via MiXCR, TCRdb re-called the 5' RACE reads, giving one row per CDR3 protein. Seen here are some 12,000 distinct CDR3 sequences, 51% observed once, and the top ten hold around 11%. The sequencing sample was made of tumor-infiltrating Tregs sorted from the breast tumor. The receptors here all came from a female donor with breast cancer.

The V gene is TRBV29-1, the J gene TRBJ2-7, with a possible D match to TRBD1 (5 bases). This CDR3 comprises 13 residues. Trimming pared 8 bases from V and 3 bases from J, leaving 17 bases between. Germline loops: CDR1 SQVTM, CDR2 ANQGSEA. CDR3 bases: TGCAGCTCCCGGCGCAGGGCCAGCTACGAGCAGTACTTC. It yields the protein CSSRRRASYEQYF.

V usage is TRBV15 and J usage is TRBJ2-5; D may be TRBD2 (5 bases). The V gene's germline CDR1 is LNHNV and CDR2 YYDKDF (reference sequence). The CDR3 runs 15 residues. The V and J ends lost 6 bases and 4 bases respectively, with 18 bases between them. Written as DNA, the CDR3 is TGTGCCACCAGGCCTGGGCTAGCTGACTCAGAGACCCAGTACTTC. This sequence encodes CATRPGLADSETQYF.

The chain has TRBV20-1 and TRBJ1-5; D uncertain. CDR1 is DFQATT, CDR2 SNEGSKA, per germline (reference sequence). The CDR3 is 14 amino acids. The V end was cut by 1 base, the J end by 5 bases, with 12 bases between. CDR3 in amino acids: CSARVISPDQPQHF. CDR3 DNA: TGCAGTGCTAGAGTCATATCTCCGGATCAGCCCCAGCATTTT.

The CDR3 here is CASTKRQHYEQYV. The CDR3 coding sequence is TGTGCCAGCACCAAGAGGCAGCACTACGAGCAGTACGTC. The chain carries TRBV6-2 or TRBV6-3 and TRBJ2-7; D gene uncertain. Germline lookup yields CDR1 MNHEY and CDR2 SVGEGT. The CDR3 is 13 amino acids. Between the trimmed V and J ends, which lost 7 bases and 3 bases, there was a span of 13 bases.

This clonotype showed up just a few times. The chain links TRBV20-1 to TRBJ2-7, with TRBD2 matching 11 bases. This CDR3 comprises 13 residues. With V trimmed by 5 bases and J by 7 bases, 7 bases remained unmatched. Per germline, CDR1 DFQATT and CDR2 SNEGSKA (reference sequence). The CDR3 sequence is CSAELAGVDEQYV. The CDR3 nucleotides are TGCAGTGCTGAACTAGCGGGAGTAGATGAGCAGTACGTC.

There are a few counts of this clonotype. The V call is TRBV7-2, the J call TRBJ1-4; no clear D. The length of the CDR3 is 13 residues. Trimming took off 5 bases at V and 5 bases at J, with 9 bases between the two ends. The V gene's germline CDR1 is SGHTA and CDR2 FQGNSA. The CDR3 loop reads CASSNYLNEKLFF. The CDR3 coding sequence is TGTGCCAGCAGCAACTACTTGAATGAAAAACTGTTTTTT.

The chain has TRBV12-3 or TRBV12-4 and TRBJ1-2, with D uncertain. Trimming took 5 bases from V and 7 from J, leaving 8 bases between them. The CDR3 totals 11 residues. The DNA of the CDR3 is TGTGCCAGCAGTGGCTGGGGTGGCTACACCTTC. As protein: CASSGWGGYTF.

This clonotype was detected only a few times. The chain employs TRBV29-1 and TRBJ2-7, with D hard to call. The CDR3 has 11 amino acids. V was trimmed by 7 bases and J by 3 bases, leaving 10 bases between them. Germline CDR1 reads SQVTM; CDR2 reads ANQGSEA. In nucleotides, the CDR3 is TGCAGCGGAGAACAAGGCTACGAGCAGTACTTC. Translating gives CSGEQGYEQYF.

V usage is TRBV9 and J usage is TRBJ2-5, with D tentatively TRBD2 (5 bases). In germline, CDR1 is SGDLS, CDR2 YYNGEE. The CDR3 length is 13 residues. V dropped 3 bases and J dropped 7 bases, with 13 bases sitting between them. CDR3 DNA: TGTGCCAGCAGCGCAGGCAATGGAGGGACCCAGTACTTC. Its translation is CASSAGNGGTQYF.

This clonotype turned up a few times. V usage is TRBV12-3 or TRBV12-4 and J usage is TRBJ1-2, with D perhaps TRBD1 (6 bases). This CDR3 region has 13 residues. With 6 bases removed from V and 5 bases from J, the gap between germline ends came to 13 bases. Here the CDR3 DNA reads TGTGCCAGCAGCGGCCAGGGGTTTTATGGCTACACCTTC. Protein product: CASSGQGFYGYTF.

This clonotype has just a few counts. This rearrangement joins TRBV20-1 to TRBJ2-3; D is undetermined. The V end lost 2 bases, the J end lost 5 bases, and 8 bases lay between the germline ends. Germline values: CDR1 DFQATT, CDR2 SNEGSKA (reference sequence). CDR3 size: 12 residues. The DNA for the CDR3 is TGCAGTGCTAGATTTTTTGAAGATACGCAGTATTTT. This encodes CSARFFEDTQYF.

This clonotype was found a few times. The chain is built from TRBV12-3 or TRBV12-4 and TRBJ2-5; a weak D match, TRBD2 (5 bases). V lost 7 bases and J 1 base, leaving 10 bases between the germline ends. The CDR3 is 13 amino acids. Here the CDR3 reads CASTTGVQETQYF. In DNA, the CDR3 is TGTGCCAGCACAACCGGGGTCCAAGAGACCCAGTACTTC.

The chain employs TRBV4-2 and TRBJ1-1; a weak D match, TRBD1 (5 bases). V lost 0 bases to trimming and J lost 0 bases, with 11 bases between them. The CDR3 is 16 amino acids. The germline V gene encodes CDR1 LGHNA and CDR2 YNFKEQ. This chain's CDR3 is CASSQDRTLMNTEAFF. As DNA, the CDR3 is TGTGCCAGCAGCCAAGATCGGACACTCATGAACACTGAAGCTTTCTTT.

The chain combines TRBV7-9 with TRBJ2-7; perhaps TRBD2 as D (5 bases). Germline values: CDR1 SEHNR, CDR2 FQNEAQ (reference sequence). The CDR3 is 13 amino acids. Trimming removed 3 bases from V and 4 bases from J, with 10 bases in between. In DNA form, the CDR3 reads TGTGCCAGCAGCTTGGTTTCGGGGTACGAGCAGTACTTC. Protein product: CASSLVSGYEQYF.

This chain connects TRBV7-2 to TRBJ2-1, with D maybe TRBD2 (5 bases). CDR3 length: 14 residues. Trimming removed 11 bases at V and 4 bases at J, with 18 bases between. Germline values: CDR1 SGHTA, CDR2 FQGNSA. CDR3 sequence: CADGPPAAYNEQFF. CDR3 coding DNA: TGTGCCGACGGTCCCCCAGCGGCGTACAATGAGCAGTTCTTC. Combining the CDR3 with reference TRBV7-2 and TRBJ2-1 gives the whole variable domain GAGVSQSPSNKVTEKGKDVELRCDPISGHTALYWYRQSLGQGLEFLIYFQGNSAPDKSGLPSDRFSAERTGGSVSTLTIQRTQQEDSAVYLCADGPPAAYNEQFFGPGTRLTVL.

The table lists this clonotype with a few counts. This chain links TRBV6-2 or TRBV6-3 with TRBJ2-7; D call uncertain. Germline V gene data show CDR1 as MNHEY and CDR2 as SVGEGT. V lost 6 bases and J lost 0, with 9 bases in between. The CDR3 contains 13 residues. CDR3 in amino acids: CASRQRSSYEQYV. The CDR3 region has the DNA TGTGCCAGCAGGCAGAGGAGCTCCTACGAGCAGTACGTC.

The chain combines TRBV12-3 or TRBV12-4 with TRBJ1-5; D uncertain. This CDR3 contains 13 residues. Trimming stripped 4 bases from V and 2 bases from J, with 6 bases between. This CDR3 reads CASSSLGNQPQHF. In DNA, the CDR3 is TGTGCCAGCAGTTCTTTGGGCAATCAGCCCCAGCATTTT.

This chain joins TRBV4-3 and TRBJ1-5; D remains ambiguous. The CDR3 runs to 13 residues. V was trimmed by 0 bases and J by 11 bases, leaving 11 bases between them. The germline CDR1 and CDR2 sequences are LGHNA and YSLEER. The CDR3 is CASSQDTGWAQHF. For the CDR3, the DNA is TGCGCCAGCAGCCAAGACACTGGGTGGGCCCAGCATTTT.

This clonotype was counted only a few times. The chain carries TRBV7-2 and TRBJ2-1; D might be TRBD1 (6 bases). V was shortened by 4 bases and J by 10 bases, with 8 bases between the two germline ends. Germline values: CDR1 SGHTA, CDR2 FQGNSA. This CDR3 comprises 11 residues. CDR3 residues: CASSYREEQFF. The CDR3 coding sequence is TGTGCCAGCAGCTACAGGGAGGAGCAGTTCTTC.

A note on this clonotype: The junction differs from germline at one of its ends, possibly a read error. This sequence joins TRBV10-3 and TRBJ2-3, with D possibly being TRBD1 (5 bases). The CDR3 loop spans 15 amino acids. From germline, CDR1 is ENHRY and CDR2 SYGVKD. CDR3 sequence (DNA): TGTGCCATCAGTGGGGGTACGAGGAGCACAGGTACGCAGTATTTT. It is translated as CAISGGTRSTGTQYF.

The chain links TRBV20-1 to TRBJ2-5; D remains unclear. The CDR3 is made up of 10 amino acids. The V gene's germline CDR1 is DFQATT and CDR2 SNEGSKA (reference sequence). V lost 1 base and J 5 bases, leaving 2 bases between the germline ends. The CDR3 loop is CSARAETQYF. CDR3 coding DNA: TGCAGTGCTAGAGCGGAGACCCAGTACTTC.

This clonotype occurred a few times. The gene calls are TRBV5-1 and TRBJ2-1; a weak D match, TRBD1 (6 bases). CDR1 is SGHRS and CDR2 is YFSETQ in the germline V gene. The CDR3 runs to 11 residues. Trimming cost V 4 bases and J 12 bases, with 11 bases left between them. The CDR3 coding sequence is TGCGCCAGCAGCGATTTGGACAGGCAGTTCTTC. Encoded protein: CASSDLDRQFF.

The V call is TRBV20-1, the J call TRBJ2-7; tentative D call: TRBD2 (6 bases). The CDR3 covers 14 residues. V lost 6 bases and J lost 5, with 20 bases in between. The germline gives CDR1 DFQATT, CDR2 SNEGSKA (reference sequence). CDR3 sequence reads: CSARALGGLNEQYV. The CDR3 DNA reads TGCAGTGCCCGCGCCCTGGGGGGTTTGAACGAGCAGTACGTC.

CDR3 nucleotides: TGTGCCAGCAGCCCAGGTCAACCAGGGACCCAGTACTTC. This gives the protein CASSPGQPGTQYF. The chain couples TRBV12-3 or TRBV12-4 to TRBJ2-5; no reliable D call. Trimming shortened V by 6 bases and J by 7 bases, and 15 bases separated the two germline ends. The CDR3 loop spans 13 amino acids.

This chain connects TRBV4-2 to TRBJ2-1; 9 bases are shared with TRBD1. Germline V gene data show CDR1 as LGHNA and CDR2 as YNFKEQ. The CDR3 runs to 16 residues. V lost 4 bases, J lost 6 bases, and 10 bases stayed unmatched. CDR3 amino acids: CASSRVAGQGSNEQFF. The CDR3 DNA follows: TGTGCCAGCAGCCGAGTCGCGGGACAGGGATCCAATGAGCAGTTCTTC.

This clonotype was seen a few times. V usage is TRBV21-1 and J usage is TRBJ1-6. TRBV21-1 counts as a pseudogene. There are 15 residues in the CDR3. CDR3 loop: CASSNVPTGNSPLHF. In DNA, the CDR3 is TGTGCCAGCAGCAATGTTCCGACGGGGAATTCACCCCTCCACTTT.

There are a few counts of this clonotype. This chain uses TRBV3-1 with TRBJ2-7; 8 positions agree with TRBD2. The ends lost 4 bases at V and 6 bases at J; junction bases unmatched: 8. Germline assignment: CDR1 LGHDT and CDR2 YNNKEL (reference sequence). The CDR3 covers 14 residues. The chain's CDR3 is CASSLRAGASEQYV. The CDR3 bases are TGTGCCAGCAGCCTCCGAGCGGGAGCTAGCGAGCAGTACGTC.